A single TCR beta chain is shown here with its context. Its antigen is not known. The CDR3 is made up of 15 amino acids. The J segment lost 4 bases and the V segment lost 1 base, leaving 4 bases of the junction unmatched. Germline assignment: CDR1 SGHNT and CDR2 YENEEA. The sample is drawn from a study of cytomegalovirus exposure and HLA in healthy donors. Overall study: The approximately 720 first-cohort repertoires and the approximately 130 validation repertoires shared the same platform, a later analysis reported.

The protocol was immunoSEQ multiplex PCR, while the TCRdb copy is restricted to in-frame clones and leaves out a portion. The table records around 61,000 clones, just over 90% of them present only once. Study-level points and caveats: One later analysis, an examination of the 100 to 150 validation repertoires, found that first-cohort TCR clusters tended to co-occur in them. With high specificity and sensitivity, the classifier reportedly diagnosed cytomegalovirus status.

Among the 90 to 150 subjects of the validation cohort, separate from the roughly 730-subject first cohort, were the donors. The chain is built from TRBV11-3 and TRBJ2-1, with 7 bases matching TRBD2. The receptor's source is a man between 18 and 29 years old in good health and CMV-seronegative. The material sequenced was PBMCs. The CDR3 DNA reads as TGTGCCAGCAGCTTAGGCGGGAGAACTTACAATGAGCAGTTCTTC. Translating it yields CASSLGGRTYNEQFF.